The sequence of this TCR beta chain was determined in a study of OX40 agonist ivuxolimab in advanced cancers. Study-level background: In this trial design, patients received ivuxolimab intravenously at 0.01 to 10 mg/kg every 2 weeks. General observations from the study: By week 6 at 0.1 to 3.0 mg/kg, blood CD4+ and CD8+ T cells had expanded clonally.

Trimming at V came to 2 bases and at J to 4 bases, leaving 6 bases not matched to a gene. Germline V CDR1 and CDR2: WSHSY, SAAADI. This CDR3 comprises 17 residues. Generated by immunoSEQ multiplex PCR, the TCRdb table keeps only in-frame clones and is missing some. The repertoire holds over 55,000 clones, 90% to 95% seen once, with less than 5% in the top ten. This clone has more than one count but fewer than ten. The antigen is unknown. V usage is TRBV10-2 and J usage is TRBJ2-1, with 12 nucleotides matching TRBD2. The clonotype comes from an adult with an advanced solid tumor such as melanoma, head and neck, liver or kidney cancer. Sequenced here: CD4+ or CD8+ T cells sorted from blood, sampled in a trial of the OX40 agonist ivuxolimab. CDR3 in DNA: TGCGCCAGCAGTGAGGCTAGCGGGAGGGCCGCTTACAATGAGCAGTTCTTC. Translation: CASSEASGRAAYNEQFF.